This T cell receptor beta chain was recovered during a study of identical twins. This clonotype was picked up many times. What it binds is unknown. With template switching, a universal primer site was added, and the cDNA carried unique molecular identifiers. Via MiXCR, TCRdb re-called the 5' RACE reads, giving one row per CDR3 protein. Of roughly 280,000 distinct CDR3 sequences listed, around 9.7% are singletons. Findings and caveats of the study: Cord blood beta clonotypes that were abundant carried fewer insertions, and memory repertoires showed no such trend. Its conclusions, products of cross-sectional statistical analysis, did not come from following the same donors.

This sample was also put to use in a study of yellow fever vaccine responses in identical twins.

The sequence came from a woman aged 18 to 35 in good health. The sample consisted of CD8+ T cells sorted from blood.

DNA for the CDR3: TGCAGTGCTGTTCACAGGAAAACTGAAGCTTTCTTT. Its translation is CSAVHRKTEAFF. The V and J genes are TRBV20-1 and TRBJ1-1; possibly TRBD1 for D (5 bases). The germline gives CDR1 DFQATT, CDR2 SNEGSKA (reference sequence). This CDR3 contains 12 residues. V dropped 5 bases and J dropped 5 bases, with 12 bases sitting between them.